This T cell receptor beta chain was sequenced for a study of neurological immune-mediated disorders. The V end lost 0 bases, the J end lost 9 bases, and 10 bases lay between the germline ends. This CDR3 is built from 12 residues. Germline lookup yields CDR1 SGHRS and CDR2 YFSETQ. The cDNA was synthesized by means of template-switch 5'RACE, which was carried out with 10-nucleotide random UMIs. In each sequencing run, over 200 million TCR-beta sequences were generated from 15-18 subjects. TCRdb independently ran MiXCR on the 5' RACE reads; one entry per CDR3 protein. This table holds fewer than 60,000 distinct CDR3 sequences, 10% to 13% found once.

This clonotype was sampled from a man between 65 and 85 years old with HTLV-1-associated myelopathy (HAM/TSP). This chain links TRBV5-1 with TRBJ2-7; D ambiguous. The sequencing sample was made of PBMCs. In DNA form, the CDR3 reads TGCGCCAGCAGCTTGGACAGTTTCTGGCAGTACTTC. It specifies CASSLDSFWQYF.